This T cell receptor (beta chain) was retrieved from a study of blood T cell repertoires in COVID-19. Overall study context: The study drew acute and convalescent COVID-19 samples from the United States, Italy and Spain. The cDNA or gDNA used as material had been derived from T cells, B-cell-depleted T cells, or PBMCs.

This clone was counted only a few times. Those enrolled, adults aged 18 to 89 years, came from around 25 US areas. Germline V gene sequence: CDR1 MNHNS, CDR2 SASEGT. The CDR3 has 15 amino acids. The V end was cut by 2 bases, the J end by 7 bases, with 15 bases between. Per the original data handling: The authors estimated nucleated cell counts from reference gene primer amplification. Assay: immunoSEQ multiplex PCR; the TCRdb copy retains only in-frame clones and omits some. V and J calls and clone size are as listed in that table; D and trimming were resolved from the DNA. Of some 270,000 clones listed, 91% are singletons.

The chain recombines TRBV6-1 with TRBJ2-1; D may be TRBD2 (6 bases). Specimen: PBMCs or T cells enriched from blood (not recorded which). The source is a middle-aged man who had been exposed to COVID-19. CDR3 protein: CASSEQEGVVNEQFF. The CDR3, as DNA: TGTGCCAGCAGTGAACAGGAGGGAGTGGTGAATGAGCAGTTCTTC.